This T cell receptor (beta chain) was retrieved from a study of cytomegalovirus exposure and HLA in healthy donors. Study summary: HLA-typed donors were the source of about 85 million unique TCRs, which an early data release held. Notes on the study in general: In an earlier analysis, productive rearrangement rates for most beta V segments clustered near 87% or 30%. Later genetic work tied a missense DCLRE1C variant to beta-chain V and J trimming.

The CDR3 is 15 residues long. Trimming removed 3 bases from V and 6 bases from J; junction bases left unmatched: 5. In germline, CDR1 is LNHNV, CDR2 YYDKDF (reference sequence). For this clone: Antigen unknown.

Both 60 Vbeta primers and 13 Jbeta primers went into the PCR. Assay used: immunoSEQ multiplex PCR; TCRdb lists only in-frame clones, some missing. The sample lists 95,000 to 100,000 clones, about 80% occurring once. Sequenced input: PBMCs. The origin of this receptor is a man in his forties or fifties in good health and CMV-seronegative. The J gene is TRBJ1-5, the V gene TRBV15; TRBD1 aligns across 10 bases. The CDR3 is CATSRGQGFGQPQHF. CDR3 in DNA: TGTGCCACCAGCAGGGGACAGGGGTTCGGTCAGCCCCAGCATTTT.